A selection of T cell receptor beta chains follows, all from one sample in a study of low-dose radiotherapy and immunotherapy resistance in tumors. TCRdb passed the reads through MiXCR, listing each CDR3 protein once. Of 100,000 or so distinct CDR3 sequences listed, about a fifth were seen once; the top ten hold roughly 4%. The source material was PBMCs, sampled after low-dose radiotherapy plus immunotherapy. Every receptor here comes from a male donor with prostate cancer. CDR3s include the opening cysteine and the closing phenylalanine or tryptophan. D genes are given only for firm matches. Size tells how often a clone was seen (once, few, many) or the class of an expanded clone, and some rows leave it out.

>many|NA|13|TRBJ2-4|TRBV2
CASTLGTKNIQYF
TGTGCCAGCACCCTTGGGACCAAAAACATTCAGTACTTC
>many|NA|10|TRBJ1-1|TRBV21-1
CASSCTEAFF
TGTGCCAGCAGTTGCACTGAAGCTTTCTTT
>many|TRBD2|18|TRBJ2-5|TRBV13
CASPGLAGVVDSQETQYF
TGTGCCAGCCCGGGACTAGCGGGGGTAGTAGACTCACAAGAGACCCAGTACTTC
>NA|TRBD2|20|TRBJ2-1|TRBV9
CASSVDLGGTSGAKGNEQFF
TGTGCCAGCAGCGTAGATCTCGGCGGCACTAGCGGGGCTAAGGGGAATGAGCAGTTCTTC
>many|NA|14|TRBJ2-5|TRBV7-9
CASSVSGGQETQYF
TGTGCCAGCAGCGTATCAGGGGGGCAAGAGACCCAGTACTTC
>many|NA|17|TRBJ2-2|TRBV20-1
CSARGPLGERNTGELFF
TGCAGTGCTAGAGGCCCTTTAGGAGAGCGGAACACCGGGGAGCTGTTTTTT
>many|TRBD1|16|TRBJ2-7|TRBV12-3/TRBV12-4
CASSSPTGTGGSEQYF
TGTGCCAGCAGTTCCCCCACCGGGACAGGGGGTTCCGAGCAGTACTTC
>NA|NA|14|TRBJ2-1|TRBV27
CASEEGGGNNEQFF
TGTGCCAGCGAGGAGGGGGGGGGTAACAATGAGCAGTTCTTC
>NA|NA|15|TRBJ2-2|TRBV7-2
CASSPRGNTGELFFF
NA
>many|NA|11|TRBJ2-7|TRBV7-8
CASSLVYEQYF
TGTGCCAGCAGCTTAGTATACGAGCAGTACTTC
>many|NA|13|TRBJ2-3|TRBV24-1
CATSDPGLRTQYF
TGTGCCACCAGTGACCCCGGACTAAGGACGCAGTATTTT
>many|NA|11|TRBJ2-3|TRBV20-1
CSAAPVDTQYF
TGCAGTGCCGCCCCAGTGGATACGCAGTATTTT
>many|NA|13|TRBJ2-7|TRBV11-2
CASSSYRTYEQYF
TGTGCCAGCAGCTCGTACAGGACTTACGAGCAGTACTTC
>many|TRBD2|18|TRBJ2-1|TRBV7-3
CASSLTSSSGGRYNEQFF
TGTGCCAGCAGCTTAACGTCGTCTAGCGGGGGGCGGTACAATGAGCAGTTCTTC
>many|TRBD1|15|TRBJ2-1|TRBV12-3/TRBV12-4
CASSSGQGSYNEQFF
TGTGCCAGCAGTTCCGGACAGGGCTCCTACAATGAGCAGTTCTTC
>many|NA|15|TRBJ1-2|TRBV5-1
CASSLENARRSGYTF
TGCGCCAGCAGCTTGGAAAACGCTAGGCGAAGTGGCTACACCTTC
>many|NA|16|TRBJ1-2|TRBV20-1
CSALPLDIPLNYGYTF
TGCAGTGCTCTTCCCTTGGACATCCCTTTAAACTATGGCTACACCTTC
>few|NA|16|TRBJ1-2|TRBV6-6
CASSYSSTGTYYGYTF
TGTGCCAGCAGTTACTCTAGTACGGGGACCTACTATGGCTACACCTTC
>NA|NA|16|TRBJ2-7|TRBV27
CASSPGTGAGSYEQYF
TGTGCCAGCAGCCCGGGAACGGGGGCGGGCTCCTACGAGCAGTACTTC
>many|NA|15|TRBJ2-1|TRBV7-3
CASSATGYSYNEQFF
TGTGCCAGCAGCGCCACAGGTTACTCCTACAATGAGCAGTTCTTC